The 8 T cell receptor beta chains presented below share a single source sample, sequenced in a study of cytotoxic CD8 clonotypes in ibrutinib-treated CLL (TCRdb year 2021). To prepare the library, the immunoSEQ multiplex PCR assay was applied. TCRdb took this table from immuneACCESS and kept in-frame rearrangements with V and J called. Such tables lack part of the clones; where checked against another copy, unresolved V genes explain under half of the gap, and the rest is unexplained. The sample contains more than 35,000 clones, roughly two thirds of them found a single time. Approximately 15% of the sample rests with the top ten. This specimen's time point label, per the study, means: progressive disease on ibrutinib. Sample: PBMCs, taken at disease progression, from a patient treated with ibrutinib. Receptors were obtained from a human donor with chronic lymphocytic leukemia.

The V gene is TRBV10-3, the J gene TRBJ1-5, with D tentatively TRBD1 (5 bases). Per germline, CDR1 ENHRY and CDR2 SYGVKD. Trimming pared 4 bases from V and 3 bases from J, leaving 13 bases between. The CDR3 loop spans 15 amino acids. The CDR3 DNA reads TGTGCCATCAGTGGGGGGGTCGGACTCAATCAGCCCCAGCATTTT. Its translation is CAISGGVGLNQPQHF.

The chain carries TRBV18 and TRBJ1-4, with unresolved D. CDR3 length: 14 residues. Germline CDR1 reads KGHSH; CDR2 reads LQKENI. Trimming took 5 bases from V and 7 from J, leaving 14 bases between them. The CDR3 DNA reads as TGTGCCAGCTCAGACACTTTCAAGGGTGAAAAACTGTTTTTT. As protein: CASSDTFKGEKLFF. Complete variable domain (other parts from reference TRBV18 and TRBJ1-4): NAGVMQNPRHLVRRRGQEARLRCSPMKGHSHVYWYRQLPEEGLKFMVYLQKENIIDESGMPKERFSAEFPKEGPSILRIQQVVRGDSAAYFCASSDTFKGEKLFFGSGTQLSVL.

This clone was seen a handful of times. The genes are TRBV6-1 and TRBJ2-5, with a weak D call TRBD2 (6 bases). CDR1 is MNHNS and CDR2 is SASEGT in the germline V gene. The length of the CDR3 is 13 residues. Trimming pared 6 bases from V and 4 bases from J, leaving 12 bases between. The chain's CDR3 is CASRDYYRETQYF. In DNA, the CDR3 is TGTGCCAGCAGGGACTATTATAGAGAGACCCAGTACTTC.

This clone was counted a few times. The gene calls are TRBV5-5 and TRBJ1-5, with 7 nucleotides matching TRBD1. Trimming cost V 4 bases and J 1 base; bases outside gene matches: 5. Germline CDR1 reads SGHKS; CDR2 reads YYEKEE (reference sequence). This CDR3 spans 15 amino acids. The CDR3 bases are TGTGCCAGCAGCATCGGGACAGTGAGCAATCAGCCCCAGCATTTT. This encodes CASSIGTVSNQPQHF.

This chain uses TRBV5-1 with TRBJ2-1; D perhaps matches TRBD2 (5 bases). The V end lost 1 base, the J end lost 7 bases, and 15 bases lay between the germline ends. The CDR3 loop spans 15 amino acids. Germline lookup yields CDR1 SGHRS and CDR2 YFSETQ. The CDR3 DNA reads as TGCGCCAGCAGCTTGCATCGCATTCGGGGAAATGAGCAGTTCTTC. The encoded protein is CASSLHRIRGNEQFF. Looking up the rest from reference TRBV5-1 and TRBJ2-1 gives the full variable domain: KAGVTQTPRYLIKTRGQQVTLSCSPISGHRSVSWYQQTPGQGLQFLFEYFSETQRNKGNFPGRFSGRQFSNSRSEMNVSTLELGDSALYLCASSLHRIRGNEQFFGPGTRLTVL.

The chain recombines TRBV9 with TRBJ1-1; possible D gene TRBD1, 5 bases. Trimming cost V 3 bases and J 5 bases, with 11 bases left between them. CDR1 and CDR2 from the germline V gene are SGDLS and YYNGEE. This CDR3 comprises 13 residues. The CDR3 here is CASSGHGATEAFF. CDR3 nucleotide sequence: TGTGCCAGCAGCGGGCACGGGGCAACTGAAGCTTTCTTT. Full variable domain (rest looked up from reference TRBV9 and TRBJ1-1): DSGVTQTPKHLITATGQRVTLRCSPRSGDLSVYWYQQSLDQGLQFLIQYYNGEERAKGNILERFSAQQFPDLHSELNLSSLELGDSALYFCASSGHGATEAFFGQGTRLTVV.

The chain recombines TRBV6-1 with TRBJ2-3; 10 bases are shared with TRBD2. V shed 4 bases and J 3 bases; nucleotides not matched to a gene: 7. The CDR3 is made up of 16 amino acids. Germline-derived CDR1 and CDR2 are MNHNS and SASEGT. In DNA form, the CDR3 reads TGTGCCAGCAGTGGCCTCAGCGGGGGGGCGACAGATACGCAGTATTTT. Translated: CASSGLSGGATDTQYF.

The chain employs TRBV27 and TRBJ2-7; perhaps TRBD1 as D (7 bases). V was trimmed by 4 bases and J by 3 bases, leaving 10 bases between them. Germline V gene sequence: CDR1 MNHEY, CDR2 SMNVEV (reference sequence). This CDR3 comprises 13 residues. This chain's CDR3 is CASSSGGNYEQYF. The CDR3 DNA sequence: TGTGCCAGCAGTTCAGGGGGGAACTACGAGCAGTACTTC.